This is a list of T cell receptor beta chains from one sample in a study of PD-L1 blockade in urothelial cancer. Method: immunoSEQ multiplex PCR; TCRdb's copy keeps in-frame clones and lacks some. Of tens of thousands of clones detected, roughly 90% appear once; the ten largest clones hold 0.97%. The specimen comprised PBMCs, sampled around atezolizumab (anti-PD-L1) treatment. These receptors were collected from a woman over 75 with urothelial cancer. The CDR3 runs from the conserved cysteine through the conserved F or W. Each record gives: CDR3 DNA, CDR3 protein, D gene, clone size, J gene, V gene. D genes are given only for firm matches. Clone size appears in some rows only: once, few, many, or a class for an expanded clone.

cdr3_nt: TGTGCCAGCAGCCGGGGTCCGGATCGAGAAAAACTGTTTTTT; cdr3_aa: CASSRGPDREKLFF; d_call: .; clone_size: .; j_call: TRBJ1-4; v_call: TRBV28
cdr3_nt: TGTGCCAGCAGCCAAGAAAATGGGGCGGTCCAAGAGACCCAGTACTTC; cdr3_aa: CASSQENGAVQETQYF; d_call: .; clone_size: .; j_call: TRBJ2-5; v_call: TRBV4-2
cdr3_nt: TGTGCCAGCAGCTCGAGGGGGTCGGAGACCCAGTACTTC; cdr3_aa: CASSSRGSETQYF; d_call: .; clone_size: .; j_call: TRBJ2-5; v_call: TRBV7-3
cdr3_nt: TGTGCCAGCAGCTTGGGTCTCGGGGTTGCTAATGAAAAACTGTTTTTT; cdr3_aa: CASSLGLGVANEKLFF; d_call: .; clone_size: .; j_call: TRBJ1-4; v_call: TRBV11-1
cdr3_nt: TGTGCCATCCGAGATCTTCAGAACACTGAAGCTTTCTTT; cdr3_aa: CAIRDLQNTEAFF; d_call: .; clone_size: .; j_call: TRBJ1-1; v_call: TRBV10-3
cdr3_nt: TGTGCTAGTGGCCCTGGACCTTCGCGGGGCTCCTACAATGAGCAGTTCTTC; cdr3_aa: CASGPGPSRGSYNEQFF; d_call: .; clone_size: few; j_call: TRBJ2-1; v_call: TRBV12-5
cdr3_nt: TGTGCCAGCAGCGCCGTAAAAAACATTCAGTACTTC; cdr3_aa: CASSAVKNIQYF; d_call: .; clone_size: .; j_call: TRBJ2-4; v_call: TRBV9
cdr3_nt: TGTGCCAGCAGCCAAGGGACGATCGGCAGGGGGAACTATGGCTACACCTTC; cdr3_aa: CASSQGTIGRGNYGYTF; d_call: TRBD1; clone_size: .; j_call: TRBJ1-2; v_call: TRBV4-2
cdr3_nt: TGTGCCAGCAGCGCCTGGCTTAAGGACAGGGAAGTTTATGGGGCCAACGTCCTGACTTTC; cdr3_aa: CASSAWLKDREVYGANVLTF; d_call: TRBD1; clone_size: .; j_call: TRBJ2-6; v_call: TRBV9
cdr3_nt: TGTGCCAGCAGTTCCCGGTCCGGGACAATCAACAATCAGCCCCAGCATTTT; cdr3_aa: CASSSRSGTINNQPQHF; d_call: .; clone_size: .; j_call: TRBJ1-5; v_call: TRBV28
cdr3_nt: TGTGCCAGCAGCCCAGCACAGGGGCCCTACAATGAGCAGTTCTTC; cdr3_aa: CASSPAQGPYNEQFF; d_call: TRBD1; clone_size: once; j_call: TRBJ2-1; v_call: TRBV9
cdr3_nt: TGTGCCACAACAAGGCCAGGGGAGGAAGCTTTCTTT; cdr3_aa: CATTRPGEEAFF; d_call: .; clone_size: once; j_call: TRBJ1-1; v_call: TRBV6-5
cdr3_nt: TGTGCCAGCTCACCACCCGGGGACACTGAAGCTTTCTTT; cdr3_aa: CASSPPGDTEAFF; d_call: .; clone_size: .; j_call: TRBJ1-1; v_call: TRBV18
cdr3_nt: TGTGCCAGCAGTCCCGACTGGAATGAGCAGTTCTTC; cdr3_aa: CASSPDWNEQFF; d_call: .; clone_size: .; j_call: TRBJ2-1; v_call: TRBV27
cdr3_nt: TGTGCCAGCAGCGTAGCGGGACAGCGATCTGGAAACACCATATATTTT; cdr3_aa: CASSVAGQRSGNTIYF; d_call: TRBD1; clone_size: .; j_call: TRBJ1-3; v_call: TRBV9
cdr3_nt: TGTGCCACTCTTCCCGGACAGGGGGGTTATGGCTACACCTTC; cdr3_aa: CATLPGQGGYGYTF; d_call: TRBD1; clone_size: once; j_call: TRBJ1-2; v_call: TRBV19
cdr3_nt: TGTGCCAGCTCACCTCGGGACAGCCACTCCTACGAGCAGTACTTC; cdr3_aa: CASSPRDSHSYEQYF; d_call: TRBD1; clone_size: .; j_call: TRBJ2-7; v_call: TRBV18
cdr3_nt: TGTGCCAGCAGATCAGGGGCCTCGGGCACCGGGGAGCTGTTTTTT; cdr3_aa: CASRSGASGTGELFF; d_call: .; clone_size: .; j_call: TRBJ2-2; v_call: TRBV28
cdr3_nt: TGTGCCAGTAGTATAGACAGGGGAAGTTACGAGCAGTACTTC; cdr3_aa: CASSIDRGSYEQYF; d_call: .; clone_size: .; j_call: TRBJ2-7; v_call: TRBV19
cdr3_nt: TGTGCCAGCAGCTTAGGAAAAGCGGGTTCGAACACCGGGGAGCTGTTTTTT; cdr3_aa: CASSLGKAGSNTGELFF; d_call: .; clone_size: .; j_call: TRBJ2-2; v_call: TRBV7-9
cdr3_nt: TGTGCCAGCAGCGATCCCGGGACAGCCTACAATGAGCAGTTCTTC; cdr3_aa: CASSDPGTAYNEQFF; d_call: TRBD1; clone_size: once; j_call: TRBJ2-1; v_call: TRBV5-4
cdr3_nt: TGTGCCAGCTTGGCCCGGGAACAATTGGCTGAAGCTTTCTTT; cdr3_aa: CASLAREQLAEAFF; d_call: .; clone_size: .; j_call: TRBJ1-1; v_call: TRBV19
cdr3_nt: TGTGCCAGCAGTGAGGACAGGGCTGTATATCCGCAGTACTTC; cdr3_aa: CASSEDRAVYPQYF; d_call: TRBD1; clone_size: .; j_call: TRBJ2-7; v_call: TRBV27
cdr3_nt: TGTGCCTGGAGTGTACAAGGGGGAACTTTCTTT; cdr3_aa: CAWSVQGGTFF; d_call: .; clone_size: .; j_call: TRBJ1-1; v_call: TRBV30
cdr3_nt: TGTGCCAGCAGGACTTCCGGGAGATCGGATGAGCAGTTCTTC; cdr3_aa: CASRTSGRSDEQFF; d_call: .; clone_size: .; j_call: TRBJ2-1; v_call: TRBV27
cdr3_nt: TGTGCCAGCAGACCTCAGACAGGGGTTAACACTGAAGCTTTCTTT; cdr3_aa: CASRPQTGVNTEAFF; d_call: TRBD1; clone_size: .; j_call: TRBJ1-1; v_call: TRBV27
cdr3_nt: TGTGCCAGCAGTGAATCTTACAGGGGAAGCACCGGGGAGCTGTTTTTT; cdr3_aa: CASSESYRGSTGELFF; d_call: TRBD1; clone_size: .; j_call: TRBJ2-2; v_call: TRBV6-1
cdr3_nt: TGTGCCAGCAGCTATAACCGACTCGGGACAGGGGATCTCCAAGAGACCCAGTACTTC; cdr3_aa: CASSYNRLGTGDLQETQYF; d_call: TRBD1; clone_size: .; j_call: TRBJ2-5; v_call: TRBV7-8
cdr3_nt: TGTGCCAGCAGTTTAGTGGAGAATAGCGGGGAGTTGGGTGAGCAGTTCTTC; cdr3_aa: CASSLVENSGELGEQFF; d_call: TRBD2; clone_size: .; j_call: TRBJ2-1; v_call: TRBV28
cdr3_nt: TGTGCCAGCAGCCCCACCGGTATACAAGAGACCCAGTACTTC; cdr3_aa: CASSPTGIQETQYF; d_call: .; clone_size: .; j_call: TRBJ2-5; v_call: TRBV9
cdr3_nt: TGCGCCAGCAGCTTGTCCCCAGAAGAGACCCAGTACTTC; cdr3_aa: CASSLSPEETQYF; d_call: .; clone_size: .; j_call: TRBJ2-5; v_call: TRBV5-1
cdr3_nt: TGTGCCAGCTCACGTAACTCCCTGAAAGCCGGGGAGCTGTTTTTT; cdr3_aa: CASSRNSLKAGELFF; d_call: .; clone_size: .; j_call: TRBJ2-2; v_call: TRBV18
cdr3_nt: TGTGCCAGTAGTATGGGGGCAGCCCGGGGCCCGGGGTATTTT; cdr3_aa: CASSMGAARGPGYF; d_call: .; clone_size: .; j_call: TRBJ2-3; v_call: TRBV19
cdr3_nt: TGTGCCAGCAGCTTGGCCAATCTCAGGGGATCCTACAATGAGCAGTTCTTC; cdr3_aa: CASSLANLRGSYNEQFF; d_call: .; clone_size: .; j_call: TRBJ2-1; v_call: TRBV5-4
cdr3_nt: TGTGCCAGCAGCTTAGAAGGACTAGCGGGAGCCGAGCAGTACTTC; cdr3_aa: CASSLEGLAGAEQYF; d_call: TRBD2; clone_size: .; j_call: TRBJ2-7; v_call: TRBV11-2
cdr3_nt: TGTGCCAGCAGCGGTCTAGCGGGAGGTACTGTAGCCAAAAACATTCAGTACTTC; cdr3_aa: CASSGLAGGTVAKNIQYF; d_call: TRBD2; clone_size: .; j_call: TRBJ2-4; v_call: TRBV4-2
cdr3_nt: TGTGCCTGGACCCGTGAAGGACAGGGTCCTGGAAACACCATATATTTT; cdr3_aa: CAWTREGQGPGNTIYF; d_call: TRBD1; clone_size: .; j_call: TRBJ1-3; v_call: TRBV30
cdr3_nt: TGCGCCAGCAGCCACGGGACAGGGGCCAACACCGGGGAGCTGTTTTTT; cdr3_aa: CASSHGTGANTGELFF; d_call: TRBD1; clone_size: once; j_call: TRBJ2-2; v_call: TRBV5-1
cdr3_nt: TGTGCCAGCAGCTCCCCGACAGACTACAATGAGCAGTTCTTC; cdr3_aa: CASSSPTDYNEQFF; d_call: .; clone_size: .; j_call: TRBJ2-1; v_call: TRBV9
cdr3_nt: TGTGCCACCAGCAGAGACAGGGGGCGGGAGCCCCAGCATTTT; cdr3_aa: CATSRDRGREPQHF; d_call: TRBD1; clone_size: .; j_call: TRBJ1-5; v_call: TRBV15
cdr3_nt: TGTGCCAGCAGGGACAGGGGGGACGGAGGCTACACCTTC; cdr3_aa: CASRDRGDGGYTF; d_call: TRBD1; clone_size: .; j_call: TRBJ1-2; v_call: TRBV6-6
cdr3_nt: TGCAGCGTTCGTTCCGGGACTAGCGTCGCCAATGAGCAGTTCTTC; cdr3_aa: CSVRSGTSVANEQFF; d_call: TRBD2; clone_size: once; j_call: TRBJ2-1; v_call: TRBV29-1
cdr3_nt: TGTGCCAGCAGTTTTGCGGGGGAGGCCCAGCATTTT; cdr3_aa: CASSFAGEAQHF; d_call: .; clone_size: .; j_call: TRBJ1-5; v_call: TRBV27
cdr3_nt: TGCGCCAGCAGCCAAGATCAGGCAGGGGCACGCACAGATACGCAGTATTTT; cdr3_aa: CASSQDQAGARTDTQYF; d_call: .; clone_size: few; j_call: TRBJ2-3; v_call: TRBV4-1
cdr3_nt: TGTGCCAGCAGCCAAGACAGGGGTGGAAACACCATATATTTT; cdr3_aa: CASSQDRGGNTIYF; d_call: TRBD1; clone_size: .; j_call: TRBJ1-3; v_call: TRBV5-6
cdr3_nt: TGCGCCAGCAAACCGACAGGCGGGTACGAGCAGTACTTC; cdr3_aa: CASKPTGGYEQYF; d_call: .; clone_size: .; j_call: TRBJ2-7; v_call: TRBV10-2
cdr3_nt: TGTGCCAGCAGCGGGCAGGGGGCGAAGGTCGGTGAGCAGTTCTTC; cdr3_aa: CASSGQGAKVGEQFF; d_call: TRBD1; clone_size: .; j_call: TRBJ2-1; v_call: TRBV9
cdr3_nt: TGTGCCAGCAGCTTACGCGGGGCTAATGAAAAACTGTTTTTT; cdr3_aa: CASSLRGANEKLFF; d_call: .; clone_size: .; j_call: TRBJ1-4; v_call: TRBV11-2
cdr3_nt: TGTGCCAGCAGCGCTCAGGACATTCGCTCTGGAAACACCATATATTTT; cdr3_aa: CASSAQDIRSGNTIYF; d_call: .; clone_size: .; j_call: TRBJ1-3; v_call: TRBV9
cdr3_nt: TGTGCCAGCAGCCCAGGCGAGCTTAGCAATCAGCCCCAGCATTTT; cdr3_aa: CASSPGELSNQPQHF; d_call: .; clone_size: .; j_call: TRBJ1-5; v_call: TRBV7-9
cdr3_nt: TGTGCCAGCTCTATCGTAATTGAGACCCAGTACTTC; cdr3_aa: CASSIVIETQYF; d_call: .; clone_size: .; j_call: TRBJ2-5; v_call: TRBV6-1
cdr3_nt: TGCGCCAGCAGTGACGACAGGCGTGGTAGGGAGACCCAGTACTTC; cdr3_aa: CASSDDRRGRETQYF; d_call: .; clone_size: .; j_call: TRBJ2-5; v_call: TRBV10-1
cdr3_nt: TGCAGCGCTAGGAACAATGAGCAGTTCTTC; cdr3_aa: CSARNNEQFF; d_call: .; clone_size: .; j_call: TRBJ2-1; v_call: TRBV29-1